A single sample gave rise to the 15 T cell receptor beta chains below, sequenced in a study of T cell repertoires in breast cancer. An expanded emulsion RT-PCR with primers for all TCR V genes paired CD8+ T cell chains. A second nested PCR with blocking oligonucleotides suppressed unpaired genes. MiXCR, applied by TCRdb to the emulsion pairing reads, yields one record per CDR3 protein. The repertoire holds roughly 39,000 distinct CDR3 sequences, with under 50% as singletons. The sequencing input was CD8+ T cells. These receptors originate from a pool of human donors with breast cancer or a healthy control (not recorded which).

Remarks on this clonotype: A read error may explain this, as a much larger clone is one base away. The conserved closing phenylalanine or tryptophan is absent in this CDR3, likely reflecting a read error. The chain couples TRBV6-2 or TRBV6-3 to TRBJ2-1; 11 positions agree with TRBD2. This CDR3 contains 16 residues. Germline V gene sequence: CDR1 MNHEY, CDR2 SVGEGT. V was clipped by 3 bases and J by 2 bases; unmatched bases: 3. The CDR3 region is CASSYISGRAYNEQFL. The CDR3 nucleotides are TGTGCCAGCAGTTATATTAGCGGGAGGGCCTACAATGAGCAGTTCCTC.

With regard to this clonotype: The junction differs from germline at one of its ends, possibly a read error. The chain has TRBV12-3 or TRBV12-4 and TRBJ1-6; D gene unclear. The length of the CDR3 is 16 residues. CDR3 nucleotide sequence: TGTGCCAGCGGTTTACACGGGTCAGCTGGAAATTCACCCCTCCACTTT. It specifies CASGLHGSAGNSPLHF.

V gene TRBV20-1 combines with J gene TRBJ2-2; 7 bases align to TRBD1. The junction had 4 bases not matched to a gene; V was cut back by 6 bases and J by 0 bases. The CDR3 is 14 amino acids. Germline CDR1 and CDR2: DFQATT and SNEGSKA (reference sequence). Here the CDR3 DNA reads TGCAGTGCCAAAGGACAGGCGAACACCGGGGAGCTGTTTTTT. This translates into CSAKGQANTGELFF.

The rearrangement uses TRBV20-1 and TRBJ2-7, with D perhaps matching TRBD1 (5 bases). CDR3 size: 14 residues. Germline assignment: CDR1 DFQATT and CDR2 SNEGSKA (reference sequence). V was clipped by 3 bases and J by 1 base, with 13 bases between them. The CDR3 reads CSARGRLTSYEQYF. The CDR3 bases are TGCAGTGCTAGGGGGCGCTTAACGTCCTACGAGCAGTACTTC.

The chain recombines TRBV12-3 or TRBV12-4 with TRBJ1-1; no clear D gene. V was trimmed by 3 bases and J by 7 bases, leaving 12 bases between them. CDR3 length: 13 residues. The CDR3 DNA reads TGTGCCAGCAGTTTCTCAGGTTCTGGTGAAGCTTTCTTT. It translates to CASSFSGSGEAFF.

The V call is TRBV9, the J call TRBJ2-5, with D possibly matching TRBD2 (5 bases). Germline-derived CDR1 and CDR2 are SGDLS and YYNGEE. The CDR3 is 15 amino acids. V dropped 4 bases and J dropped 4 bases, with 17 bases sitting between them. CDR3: CASSLGDGGVETQYF. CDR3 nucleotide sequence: TGTGCCAGCAGCCTCGGAGACGGAGGAGTAGAGACCCAGTACTTC.

DNA of the CDR3: TGTGCCAGCAATATCGGGACAGGGTTGATGAACACTGAAGCTTTCTTT. Amino acid sequence: CASNIGTGLMNTEAFF. The rearrangement uses TRBV6-1 and TRBJ1-1; 9 bases match TRBD1. Germline assignment: CDR1 MNHNS and CDR2 SASEGT. This CDR3 is 16 amino acids long. The ends lost 7 bases at V and 0 bases at J; junction bases unmatched: 9.

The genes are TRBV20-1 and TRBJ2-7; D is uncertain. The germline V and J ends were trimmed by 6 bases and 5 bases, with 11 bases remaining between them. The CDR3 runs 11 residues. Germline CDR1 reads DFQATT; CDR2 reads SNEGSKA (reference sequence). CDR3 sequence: CSASIADEQYF. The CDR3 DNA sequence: TGCAGTGCCAGTATAGCAGACGAGCAGTACTTC.

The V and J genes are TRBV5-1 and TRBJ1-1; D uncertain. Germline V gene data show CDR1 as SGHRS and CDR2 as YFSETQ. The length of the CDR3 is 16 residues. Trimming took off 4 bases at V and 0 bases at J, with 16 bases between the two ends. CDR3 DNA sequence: TGCGCCAGCAGCCTGGGCGTTGACACTATGAACACTGAAGCTTTCTTT. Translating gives CASSLGVDTMNTEAFF.

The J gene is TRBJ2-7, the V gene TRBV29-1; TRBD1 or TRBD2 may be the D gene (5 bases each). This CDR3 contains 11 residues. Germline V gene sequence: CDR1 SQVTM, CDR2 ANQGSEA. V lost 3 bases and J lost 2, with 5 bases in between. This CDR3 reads CSVEGAYEQYF. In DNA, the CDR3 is TGCAGCGTTGAGGGGGCCTACGAGCAGTACTTC.

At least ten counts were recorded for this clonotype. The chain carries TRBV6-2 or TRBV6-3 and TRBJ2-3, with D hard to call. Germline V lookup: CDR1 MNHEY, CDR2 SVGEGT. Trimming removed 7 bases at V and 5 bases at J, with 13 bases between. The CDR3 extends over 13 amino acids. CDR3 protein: CASNYPRKDTQYF. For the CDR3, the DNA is TGTGCCAGCAACTACCCACGGAAAGATACGCAGTATTTT.

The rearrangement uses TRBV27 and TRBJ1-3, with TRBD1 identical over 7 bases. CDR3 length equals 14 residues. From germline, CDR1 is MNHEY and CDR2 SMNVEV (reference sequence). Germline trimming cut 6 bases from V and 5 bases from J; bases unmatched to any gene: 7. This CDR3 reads CASRAQGGRNTIYF. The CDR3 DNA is TGTGCCAGCAGGGCCCAGGGGGGAAGAAACACCATATATTTT.

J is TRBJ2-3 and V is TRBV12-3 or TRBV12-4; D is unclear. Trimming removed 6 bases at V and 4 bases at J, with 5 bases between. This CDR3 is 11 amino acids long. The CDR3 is CASRRADTQYF. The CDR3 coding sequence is TGTGCCAGCAGACGAGCAGATACGCAGTATTTT.

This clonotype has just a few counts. CDR3 coding DNA: TGTGCCAGCAGCCAAGGGTCCGTCGGGAGGGATAAACAGTACTTC. It encodes CASSQGSVGRDKQYF. The rearrangement uses TRBV4-2 and TRBJ2-7; 8 nucleotides line up with TRBD2. The CDR3 runs 15 residues. Germline loops: CDR1 LGHNA, CDR2 YNFKEQ. Trimming at V came to 1 base and at J to 10 bases, leaving 12 bases not matched to a gene.

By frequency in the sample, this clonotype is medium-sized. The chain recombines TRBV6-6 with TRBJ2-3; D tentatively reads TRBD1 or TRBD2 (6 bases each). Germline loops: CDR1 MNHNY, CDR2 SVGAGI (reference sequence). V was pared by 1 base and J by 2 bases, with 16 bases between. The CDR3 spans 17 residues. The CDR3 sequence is CASSYWGAGSDTDTQYF. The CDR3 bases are TGTGCCAGCAGTTACTGGGGGGCAGGCTCCGACACAGATACGCAGTATTTT.